Listed below are T cell receptor beta chains from one sample, sequenced in a study of T cells in tuberculosis. Measured with immunoSEQ multiplex PCR; TCRdb has only the in-frame clones, and not every one. The top ten clones hold 1.5% to 2% of a sample with some 90,000 clones, around 90% of them seen once. Sequencing input: CD1b-GMM tetramer-negative cells sorted from PBMCs. The receptor set was obtained from an adult woman with latent tuberculosis. Each CDR3 is given with its conserved first and last residue. D genes are given only for firm matches.

v_call	j_call	d_call	cdr3_aa
TRBV5-6	TRBJ2-5	TRBD1	CASSLGDRETETQYF
TRBV4-2	TRBJ1-1	.	CASSQEVGGTEAFF
TRBV7-2	TRBJ1-2	.	CASSRNTGTFYGYTF
TRBV10-3	TRBJ1-2	TRBD1	CAIRGQDSYGYTF
TRBV10-3	TRBJ2-3	TRBD2	CAISGLAGPTDTQYF
TRBV15	TRBJ2-3	TRBD2	CATSSGSGGAFTDTQYF
TRBV29-1	TRBJ2-5	.	CSSGAGGLETQYF
TRBV11-2	TRBJ2-3	TRBD2	CASSARGTSFPSSTDTQYF
TRBV12-5	TRBJ2-1	TRBD2	CASGFSGGVGSYNEQFF
TRBV15	TRBJ1-4	.	CATSRPRGESNEKLFF
TRBV1	TRBJ1-2	.	CTSSQCGQGPPLGYGYTF
TRBV5-1	TRBJ1-3	.	CASSMDQGSLGNTIYF
TRBV11-1	TRBJ2-1	TRBD2	CASSSTAGGNEQFF
TRBV7-8	TRBJ1-2	.	CASSLSGAASNYGYTF
TRBV7-2	TRBJ1-1	TRBD1	CASSFDRVSFTEAFF
TRBV5-1	TRBJ2-3	.	CASSLEGGQTTDTQYF
TRBV13	TRBJ1-2	.	CASAPTGFPGYTF
TRBV15	TRBJ2-5	TRBD2	CATSRVAGGPQTQYF